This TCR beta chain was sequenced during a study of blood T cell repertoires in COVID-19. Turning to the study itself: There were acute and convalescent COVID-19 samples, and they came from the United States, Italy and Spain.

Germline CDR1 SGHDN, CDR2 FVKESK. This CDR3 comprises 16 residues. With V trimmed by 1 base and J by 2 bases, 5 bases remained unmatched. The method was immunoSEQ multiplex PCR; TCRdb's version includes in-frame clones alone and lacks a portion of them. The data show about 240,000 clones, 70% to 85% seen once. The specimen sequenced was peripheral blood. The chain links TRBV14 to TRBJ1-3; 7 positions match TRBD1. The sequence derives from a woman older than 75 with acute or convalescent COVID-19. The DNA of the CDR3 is TGTGCCAGCAGCCAAGGACAGGGTGTCACTGGAAACACCATATATTTT. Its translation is CASSQGQGVTGNTIYF.